The rows below give T cell receptor beta chains drawn from one sample of a study of blood T cell repertoires in COVID-19. TCRdb keeps only in-frame clones here, not all; method: immunoSEQ multiplex PCR. This table has some 270,000 clones, 75% to 90% appearing once. The sample taken for sequencing was peripheral blood. These receptors were obtained from a middle-aged man with acute or convalescent COVID-19. Each CDR3 is given with its conserved first and last residue. The order of the fields is clone size, D gene, J gene, V gene, CDR3 DNA, CDR3 protein. A D gene is named only where the DNA matches it firmly. A row's size may be missing; if present it is once, few, many or a size class.

size: .
D: TRBD1
J: TRBJ1-4
V: TRBV10-3
DNA: TGTGCCATCAGTCCCGGGACAGGGGTTGAAACTAATGAAAAACTGTTTTTT
CDR3: CAISPGTGVETNEKLFF

size: .
D: .
J: TRBJ2-1
V: TRBV27
DNA: TGTGCCAGCAGTTTAAGGCTAGTCAATGAGCAGTTCTTC
CDR3: CASSLRLVNEQFF

size: once
D: TRBD2
J: TRBJ2-1
V: TRBV10-3
DNA: TGTGCCATCAGTGGGACTAGCGGGGGGGCCAATGAGCAGTTCTTC
CDR3: CAISGTSGGANEQFF

size: few
D: .
J: TRBJ2-1
V: TRBV6-1
DNA: TGTGCCAGCAGTGAAGAAGCCCCCTCCTACAATGAGCAGTTCTTC
CDR3: CASSEEAPSYNEQFF

size: .
D: TRBD2
J: TRBJ2-1
V: TRBV7-9
DNA: TGTGCCAGCAGCTTAGGTGGGACTATCTCCTACAATGAGCAGTTCTTC
CDR3: CASSLGGTISYNEQFF

size: .
D: TRBD1
J: TRBJ2-3
V: TRBV30
DNA: TGTGCCTGGAGTTCTACAGGGGGCGCGGGGGATACGCAGTATTTT
CDR3: CAWSSTGGAGDTQYF

size: .
D: .
J: TRBJ2-3
V: TRBV7-3
DNA: TGTGCCAGCAAAAGGGCGGGAAGCACAGATACGCAGTATTTT
CDR3: CASKRAGSTDTQYF

size: .
D: .
J: TRBJ2-3
V: TRBV5-4
DNA: TGTGCCAGCAGCCCGGGCAGGGGACGGTACACAGATACGCAGTATTTT
CDR3: CASSPGRGRYTDTQYF

size: .
D: .
J: TRBJ1-6
V: TRBV19
DNA: TGTGCCAGTAGTATGGCACGAAGTTCACCCCTCCACTTT
CDR3: CASSMARSSPLHF

size: .
D: .
J: TRBJ2-1
V: TRBV24-1
DNA: TGTGCCACCAGTGAACAGACAAGCTCCTACAATGAGCAGTTCTTC
CDR3: CATSEQTSSYNEQFF

size: .
D: .
J: TRBJ1-1
V: TRBV5-3
DNA: TGTGCCAGAAGCGGGAAACTACAGGGCCCGGCTGAAGCTTTCTTT
CDR3: CARSGKLQGPAEAFF

size: .
D: .
J: TRBJ2-7
V: TRBV2
DNA: TGTGCCAGCAACGCGGGGGCAGGGCGGGTGTACGAGCAGTACTTC
CDR3: CASNAGAGRVYEQYF

size: .
D: .
J: TRBJ2-3
V: TRBV9
DNA: TGTGCCAGCAGCGTAGCCGGGGGTCGTACAGATACGCAGTATTTT
CDR3: CASSVAGGRTDTQYF

size: .
D: TRBD1
J: TRBJ1-6
V: TRBV2
DNA: TGTGCCACCAGAAGACAGGGGACTTATAATTCACCCCTCCACTTT
CDR3: CATRRQGTYNSPLHF

size: .
D: .
J: TRBJ1-6
V: TRBV18
DNA: TGTGCCAGCTCACCACCGAGCAGAGCAGGTTCACCCCTCCACTTT
CDR3: CASSPPSRAGSPLHF

size: .
D: .
J: TRBJ1-1
V: TRBV25-1
DNA: TGTGCCAGCAGGAAACCGGGCAGGGCGAACACTGAAGCTTTCTTT
CDR3: CASRKPGRANTEAFF

size: .
D: .
J: TRBJ2-7
V: TRBV6-5
DNA: TGTGCCAGCAGCCCAGGGGGGTTGGACGAGCAGTACTTC
CDR3: CASSPGGLDEQYF

size: once
D: .
J: TRBJ1-1
V: TRBV3-1/TRBV3-2
DNA: TGTGCCAGCAGCCAATTGCCTACAGGGAACACTGAAGCTTTCTTT
CDR3: CASSQLPTGNTEAFF

size: .
D: .
J: TRBJ2-3
V: TRBV2
DNA: TGTGCCAGCAGTGCGAGGGGGTCAGATACGCAGTATTTT
CDR3: CASSARGSDTQYF

size: .
D: .
J: TRBJ1-5
V: TRBV7-9
DNA: TGTGCCAGCAGCCCCGGACACGGTGGGGCTCAGCCCCAGCATTTT
CDR3: CASSPGHGGAQPQHF

size: .
D: .
J: TRBJ1-1
V: TRBV7-2
DNA: TGTGCCAGCACCCTTAGGTTTGGAGGCACTGAAGCTTTCTTT
CDR3: CASTLRFGGTEAFF

size: .
D: .
J: TRBJ2-5
V: TRBV5-1
DNA: TGCGCCAGCAGCTTGTATGGGGGGGAGACCCAGTACTTC
CDR3: CASSLYGGETQYF